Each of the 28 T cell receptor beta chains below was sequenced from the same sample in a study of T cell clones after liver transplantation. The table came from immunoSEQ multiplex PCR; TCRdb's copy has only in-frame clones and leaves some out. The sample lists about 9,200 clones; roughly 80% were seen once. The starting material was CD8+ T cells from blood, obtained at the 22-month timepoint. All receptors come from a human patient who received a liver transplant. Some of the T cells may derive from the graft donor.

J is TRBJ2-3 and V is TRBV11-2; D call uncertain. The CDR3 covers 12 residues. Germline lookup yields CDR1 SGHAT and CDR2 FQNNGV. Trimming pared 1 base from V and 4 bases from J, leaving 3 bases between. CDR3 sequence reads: CASSLGPDTQYF. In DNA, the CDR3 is TGTGCCAGCAGCTTAGGTCCAGATACGCAGTATTTT.

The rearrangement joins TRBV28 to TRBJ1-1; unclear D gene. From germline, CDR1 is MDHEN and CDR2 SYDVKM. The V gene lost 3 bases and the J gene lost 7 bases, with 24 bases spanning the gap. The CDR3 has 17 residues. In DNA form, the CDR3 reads TGTGCCAGCAGTTTTCCCGCTGGCGGGAGAGGAAGAGATGAAGCTTTCTTT. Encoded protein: CASSFPAGGRGRDEAFF.

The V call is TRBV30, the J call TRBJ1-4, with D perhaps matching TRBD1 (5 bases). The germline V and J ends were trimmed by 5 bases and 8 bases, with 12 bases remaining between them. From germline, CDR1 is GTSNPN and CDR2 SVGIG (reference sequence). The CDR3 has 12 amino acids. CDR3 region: CAWGDLGEKLFF. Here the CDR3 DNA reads TGTGCCTGGGGGGACCTGGGCGAAAAACTGTTTTTT.

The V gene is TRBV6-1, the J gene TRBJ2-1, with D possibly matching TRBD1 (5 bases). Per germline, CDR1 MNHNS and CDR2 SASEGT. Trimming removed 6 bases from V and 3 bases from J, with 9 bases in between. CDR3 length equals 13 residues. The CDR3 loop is CASRLTDYNEQFF. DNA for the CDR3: TGTGCCAGCAGACTGACAGACTACAATGAGCAGTTCTTC.

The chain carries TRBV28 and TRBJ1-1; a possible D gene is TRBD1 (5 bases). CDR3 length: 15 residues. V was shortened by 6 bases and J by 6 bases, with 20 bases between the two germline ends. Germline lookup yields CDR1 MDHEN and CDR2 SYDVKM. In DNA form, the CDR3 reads TGTGCCAGCAGCCTAGGACGGGACCCCGTGGCTGAAGCTTTCTTT. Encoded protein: CASSLGRDPVAEAFF.

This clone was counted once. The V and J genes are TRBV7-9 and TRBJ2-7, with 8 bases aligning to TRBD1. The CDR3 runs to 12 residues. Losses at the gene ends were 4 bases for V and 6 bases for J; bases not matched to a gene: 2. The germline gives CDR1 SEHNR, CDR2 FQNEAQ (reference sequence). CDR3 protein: CASSSDRGEQYF. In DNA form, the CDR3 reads TGTGCCAGCAGCTCTGACAGGGGCGAGCAGTACTTC. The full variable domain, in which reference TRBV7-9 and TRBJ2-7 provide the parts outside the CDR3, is DTGVSQNPRHKITKRGQNVTFRCDPISEHNRLYWYRQTLGQGPEFLTYFQNEAQLEKSRLLSDRFSAERPKGSFSTLEIQRTEQGDSAMYLCASSSDRGEQYFGPGTRLTVT.

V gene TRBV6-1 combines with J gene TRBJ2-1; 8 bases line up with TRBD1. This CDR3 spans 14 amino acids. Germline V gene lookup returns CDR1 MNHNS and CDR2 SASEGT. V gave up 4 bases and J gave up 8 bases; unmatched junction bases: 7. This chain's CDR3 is CASSASPQGDEQFF. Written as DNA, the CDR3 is TGTGCCAGCAGTGCCAGCCCACAGGGGGATGAGCAGTTCTTC.

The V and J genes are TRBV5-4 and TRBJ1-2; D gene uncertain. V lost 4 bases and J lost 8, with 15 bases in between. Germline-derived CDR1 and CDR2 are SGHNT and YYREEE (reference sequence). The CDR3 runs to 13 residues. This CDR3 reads CASSPRAGLGYTF. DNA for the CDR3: TGTGCCAGCAGCCCTAGGGCCGGGCTGGGCTACACCTTC.

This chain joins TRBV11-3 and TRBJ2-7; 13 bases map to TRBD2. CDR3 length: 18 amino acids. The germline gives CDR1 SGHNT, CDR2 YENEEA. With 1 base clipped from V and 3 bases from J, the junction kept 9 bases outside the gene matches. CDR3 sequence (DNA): TGTGCCAGCAGCTTAGTTTTGACTAGCGGGGGGCCAATCTACGAGCAGTACTTC. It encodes CASSLVLTSGGPIYEQYF.

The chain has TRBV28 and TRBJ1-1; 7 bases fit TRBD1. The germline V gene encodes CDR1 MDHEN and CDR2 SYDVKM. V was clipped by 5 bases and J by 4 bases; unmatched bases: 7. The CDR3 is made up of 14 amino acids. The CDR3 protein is CASSNYRGTTEAFF. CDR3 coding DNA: TGTGCCAGCAGTAACTACAGGGGTACCACTGAAGCTTTCTTT.

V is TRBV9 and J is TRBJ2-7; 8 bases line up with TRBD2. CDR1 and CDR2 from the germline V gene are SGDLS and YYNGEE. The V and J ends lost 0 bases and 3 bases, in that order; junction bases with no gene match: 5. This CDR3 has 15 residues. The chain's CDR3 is CASSVAGGVDYEQYF. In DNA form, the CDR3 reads TGTGCCAGCAGCGTAGCGGGGGGGGTGGACTACGAGCAGTACTTC.

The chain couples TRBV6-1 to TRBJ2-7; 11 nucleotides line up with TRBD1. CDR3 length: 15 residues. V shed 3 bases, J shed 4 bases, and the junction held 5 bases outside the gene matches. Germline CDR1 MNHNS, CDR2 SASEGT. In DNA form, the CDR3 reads TGTGCCAGCAGTGAGGGACAGGGGGTAGGTTACGAGCAGTACTTC. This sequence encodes CASSEGQGVGYEQYF.

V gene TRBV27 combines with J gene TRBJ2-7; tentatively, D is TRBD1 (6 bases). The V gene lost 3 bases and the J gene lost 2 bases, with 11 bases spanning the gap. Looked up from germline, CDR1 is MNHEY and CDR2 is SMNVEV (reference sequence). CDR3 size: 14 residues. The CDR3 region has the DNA TGTGCCAGCAGTTTGACAGGAACTACCTACGAGCAGTACTTC. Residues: CASSLTGTTYEQYF.

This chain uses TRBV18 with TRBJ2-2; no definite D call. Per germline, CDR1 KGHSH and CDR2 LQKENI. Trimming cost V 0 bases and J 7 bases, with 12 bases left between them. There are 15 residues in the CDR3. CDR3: CASSPPAYSSGELFF. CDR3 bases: TGTGCCAGCTCACCACCGGCCTACTCAAGCGGGGAGCTGTTTTTT.

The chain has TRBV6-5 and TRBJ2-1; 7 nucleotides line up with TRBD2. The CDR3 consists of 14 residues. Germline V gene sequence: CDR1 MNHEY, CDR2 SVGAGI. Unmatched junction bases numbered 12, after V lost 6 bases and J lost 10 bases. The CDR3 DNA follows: TGTGCCAGCAGCCCCTTCCCGGGAGCGGGAGAGCAGTTCTTC. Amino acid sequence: CASSPFPGAGEQFF.

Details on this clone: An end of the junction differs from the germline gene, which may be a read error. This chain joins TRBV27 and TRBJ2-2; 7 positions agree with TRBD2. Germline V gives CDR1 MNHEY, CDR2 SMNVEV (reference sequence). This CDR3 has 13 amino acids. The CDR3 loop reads CASSLGRGWELFF. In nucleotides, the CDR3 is TGTGCCAGCAGTTTAGGGAGGGGTTGGGAACTGTTTTTT.

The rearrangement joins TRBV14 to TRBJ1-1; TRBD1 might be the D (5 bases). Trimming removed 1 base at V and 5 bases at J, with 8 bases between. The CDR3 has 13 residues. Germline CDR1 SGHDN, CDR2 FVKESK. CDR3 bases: TGTGCCAGCAGCCAAGGGTACAGGACTGAAGCTTTCTTT. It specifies CASSQGYRTEAFF.

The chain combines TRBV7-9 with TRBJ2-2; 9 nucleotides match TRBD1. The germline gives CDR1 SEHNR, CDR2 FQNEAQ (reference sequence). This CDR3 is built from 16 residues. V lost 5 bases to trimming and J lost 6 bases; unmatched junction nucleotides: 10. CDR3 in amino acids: CASSLRGTGYPGELFF. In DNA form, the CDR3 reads TGTGCCAGCAGCCTAAGAGGGACAGGGTACCCCGGGGAGCTGTTTTTT.

The CDR3 loop is CASSETGLAGEYEQYF. The CDR3 DNA follows: TGTGCCAGCAGCGAAACGGGACTAGCGGGTGAATACGAGCAGTACTTC. The chain couples TRBV9 to TRBJ2-7; 12 positions agree with TRBD2. V dropped 3 bases and J dropped 4; count of bases not matched to a gene: 8. Germline V lookup: CDR1 SGDLS, CDR2 YYNGEE. The CDR3 is 16 amino acids.

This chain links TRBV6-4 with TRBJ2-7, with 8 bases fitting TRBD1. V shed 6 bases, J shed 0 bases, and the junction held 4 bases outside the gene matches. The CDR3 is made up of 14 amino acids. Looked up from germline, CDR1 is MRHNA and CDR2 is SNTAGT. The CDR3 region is CASRDRDTSYEQYF. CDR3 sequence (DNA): TGTGCCAGCAGGGACAGGGACACCTCCTACGAGCAGTACTTC.

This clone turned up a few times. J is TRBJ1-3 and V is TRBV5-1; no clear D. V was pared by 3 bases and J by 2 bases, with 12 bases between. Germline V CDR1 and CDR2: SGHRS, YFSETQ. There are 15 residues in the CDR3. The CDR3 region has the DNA TGCGCCAGCAGCTCGGCCTTCTCGACTGGAAACACCATATATTTT. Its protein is CASSSAFSTGNTIYF.

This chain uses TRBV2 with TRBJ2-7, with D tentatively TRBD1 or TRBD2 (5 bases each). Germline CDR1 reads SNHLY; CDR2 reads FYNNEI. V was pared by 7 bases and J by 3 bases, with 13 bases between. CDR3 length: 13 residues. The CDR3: CASIGGTVYEQYF. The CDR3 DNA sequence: TGTGCCAGCATAGGTGGGACCGTCTACGAGCAGTACTTC. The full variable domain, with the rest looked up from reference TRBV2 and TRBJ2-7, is EPEVTQTPSHQVTQMGQEVILRCVPISNHLYFYWYRQILGQKVEFLVSFYNNEISEKSEIFDDQFSVERPDGSNFTLKIRSTKLEDSAMYFCASIGGTVYEQYFGPGTRLTVT.

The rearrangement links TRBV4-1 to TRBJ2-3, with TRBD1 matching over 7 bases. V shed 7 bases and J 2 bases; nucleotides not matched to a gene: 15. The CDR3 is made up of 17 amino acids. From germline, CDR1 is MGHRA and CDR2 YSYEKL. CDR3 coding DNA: TGCGCCAGCAACCCGACGGAGACAGGGATCCCCACAGATACGCAGTATTTT. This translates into CASNPTETGIPTDTQYF.

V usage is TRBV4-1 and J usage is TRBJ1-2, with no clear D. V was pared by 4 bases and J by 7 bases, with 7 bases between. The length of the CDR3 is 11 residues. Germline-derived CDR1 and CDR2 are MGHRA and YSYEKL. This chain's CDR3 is CASSRGGGYTF. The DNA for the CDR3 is TGCGCCAGCAGCCGCGGAGGTGGCTACACCTTC.

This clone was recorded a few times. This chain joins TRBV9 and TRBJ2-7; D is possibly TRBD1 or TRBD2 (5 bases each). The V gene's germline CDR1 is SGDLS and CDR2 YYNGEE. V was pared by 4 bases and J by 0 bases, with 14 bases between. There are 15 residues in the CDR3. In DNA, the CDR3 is TGTGCCAGCAGCATCCAGGGAGACTCCTCCTACGAGCAGTACTTC. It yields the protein CASSIQGDSSYEQYF.

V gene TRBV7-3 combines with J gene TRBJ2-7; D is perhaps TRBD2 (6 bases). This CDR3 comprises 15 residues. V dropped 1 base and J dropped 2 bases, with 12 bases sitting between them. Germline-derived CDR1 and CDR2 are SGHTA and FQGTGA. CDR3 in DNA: TGTGCCAGCAGCTTAAGTTGGGGGGAGGCCTACGAGCAGTACTTC. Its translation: CASSLSWGEAYEQYF.

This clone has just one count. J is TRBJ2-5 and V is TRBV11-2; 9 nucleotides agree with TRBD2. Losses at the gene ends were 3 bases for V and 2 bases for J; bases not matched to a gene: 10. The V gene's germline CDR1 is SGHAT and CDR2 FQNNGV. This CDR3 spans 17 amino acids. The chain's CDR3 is CASSFPGLALNQETQYF. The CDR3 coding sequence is TGTGCCAGCAGCTTTCCGGGACTAGCTTTAAATCAAGAGACCCAGTACTTC.

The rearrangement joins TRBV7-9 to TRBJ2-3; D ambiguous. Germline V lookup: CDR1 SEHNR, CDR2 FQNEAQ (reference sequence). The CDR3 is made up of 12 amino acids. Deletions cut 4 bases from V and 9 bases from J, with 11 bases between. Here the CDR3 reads CASSYTENTQYF. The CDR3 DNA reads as TGTGCCAGCAGCTACACGGAGAACACGCAGTATTTT. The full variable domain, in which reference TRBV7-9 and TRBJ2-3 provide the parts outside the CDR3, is DTGVSQNPRHKITKRGQNVTFRCDPISEHNRLYWYRQTLGQGPEFLTYFQNEAQLEKSRLLSDRFSAERPKGSFSTLEIQRTEQGDSAMYLCASSYTENTQYFGPGTRLTVL.